This passage covers 22 T cell receptor beta chains from one sample sequenced in a study of shared clonotypes between healthy human individuals. Only in-frame clones appear in the TCRdb table, and some are missing; sequencing was by immunoSEQ multiplex PCR. The table shows about 2 million clones, with about 95% occurring only once. Only CD45RO-negative cells positively selected for CCR7 counted as naive CD8 cells, so terminally differentiated effector memory CD45RA+ cells were excluded. The sample taken for sequencing was naive CD8+ T cells sorted from blood. These receptors originate from a man aged 18 to 29 in good health.

The J gene is TRBJ2-7, the V gene TRBV10-2; D gene ambiguous. V was cut by 6 bases and J by 3 bases, with 15 bases left in between. CDR1 is WSHSY, CDR2 SAAADI, per germline. This CDR3 has 14 amino acids. The CDR3 region has the DNA TGCGCCAGCAGAACCCCGGGTTCATTCTACGAGCAGTACTTC. Translation gives CASRTPGSFYEQYF.

The chain uses TRBV11-2 and TRBJ2-1; a weak D match, TRBD1 (6 bases). This CDR3 comprises 13 residues. The V gene's germline CDR1 is SGHAT and CDR2 FQNNGV. V was cut by 5 bases and J by 12 bases, with 17 bases left in between. CDR3 loop: CASSPSERGGQFF. CDR3 DNA: TGTGCCAGCAGCCCCTCGGAGCGAGGGGGGCAGTTCTTC. Using reference TRBV11-2 and TRBJ2-1 for the parts outside the CDR3, the full variable domain is EAGVAQSPRYKIIEKRQSVAFWCNPISGHATLYWYQQILGQGPKLLIQFQNNGVVDDSQLPKDRFSAERLKGVDSTLKIQPAKLEDSAVYLCASSPSERGGQFFGPGTRLTVL.

CDR3 residues: CASSISGGTEAFF. The CDR3 DNA follows: TGTGCCAGCAGCATTTCAGGGGGGACTGAAGCTTTCTTT. The V call is TRBV11-2, the J call TRBJ1-1, with 7 bases aligning to TRBD1. The CDR3 length is 13 residues. J gave up 5 bases and V 5 bases, and 5 bases lay outside the gene matches. Germline V CDR1 and CDR2: SGHAT, FQNNGV.

This rearrangement joins TRBV21-1 to TRBJ2-1; the tabulated D call, TRBD1, remains unverified against the DNA. TRBV21-1 is a recognized pseudogene. This CDR3 has 16 residues. CDR3 in amino acids: CARVIQGKDTHSGQFF. The DNA of the CDR3 is TGTGCCAGAGTAATCCAGGGAAAAGACACACACAGTGGGCAGTTCTTC.

On this clone itself: The same CDR3 is also encoded by other DNA sequences in this sample. The V and J genes are TRBV5-4 and TRBJ2-3; D is possibly TRBD2 (5 bases). Germline CDR1 reads SGHNT; CDR2 reads YYREEE (reference sequence). The CDR3 extends over 13 amino acids. The V gene lost 2 bases and the J gene lost 4 bases, with 8 bases spanning the gap. CDR3 protein: CASSFGGADTQYF. The CDR3 DNA sequence: TGTGCCAGCAGCTTCGGAGGTGCAGATACGCAGTATTTT.

The chain carries TRBV5-6 and TRBJ2-7, with TRBD1 matching over 8 bases. The CDR3 spans 15 residues. Germline CDR1 SGHDT, CDR2 YYEEEE. V gave up 1 base and J gave up 5 bases; unmatched junction bases: 8. CDR3 loop: CASSLMSRGPHEQYF. The CDR3 DNA reads as TGTGCCAGCAGCTTGATGTCCAGGGGGCCCCACGAGCAGTACTTC.

This sequence joins TRBV4-1 and TRBJ1-2, with D perhaps TRBD1 (6 bases). Germline lookup yields CDR1 MGHRA and CDR2 YSYEKL. V shed 3 bases and J shed 4 bases, with 15 bases lying between them. The CDR3 runs 15 residues. CDR3 amino acids: CASSHRGGGVYGYTF. The CDR3 nucleotides are TGCGCCAGCAGCCACCGGGGAGGGGGAGTCTATGGCTACACCTTC.

The chain recombines TRBV6-6 with TRBJ1-1; D is unclear. V was trimmed by 7 bases and J by 3 bases, leaving 12 bases between them. The V gene's germline CDR1 is MNHNY and CDR2 SVGAGI (reference sequence). CDR3 length: 13 amino acids. CDR3 nucleotides: TGTGCCAGCAAAGAGAGGGCGGACACTGAAGCTTTCTTT. Residues: CASKERADTEAFF.

The chain joins TRBV7-2 to TRBJ2-2, with D unresolved. Trimming left V 1 base short and J 10 bases short, with 7 bases between. Per germline, CDR1 SGHTA and CDR2 FQGNSA. This CDR3 has 12 residues. Written as DNA, the CDR3 is TGTGCCAGCAGCTTAGGGTCTCTGGAGCTGTTTTTT. Protein: CASSLGSLELFF.

The rearrangement links TRBV7-6 to TRBJ2-1, with TRBD2 matching over 8 bases. The CDR3 contains 15 residues. After removal of 5 bases from V and 4 bases from J, the junction contained 7 bases not matched to a gene. CDR1 and CDR2 (germline): SGHVS, FNYEAQ. In nucleotides, the CDR3 is TGTGCCAGCAGCGATAGCGGGGTTAGTTACAATGAGCAGTTCTTC. Translation gives CASSDSGVSYNEQFF.

In DNA form, the CDR3 reads TGCGCCAGCAGCATAGATAGCGGGAGCTCCTACGAGCAGTACTTC. Protein product: CASSIDSGSSYEQYF. This rearrangement joins TRBV5-1 to TRBJ2-7; 9 bases are a match to TRBD2. Germline loops: CDR1 SGHRS, CDR2 YFSETQ. The CDR3 is 15 residues long. The V gene end was trimmed by 4 bases and the J gene end by 0 bases; junction bases not matched to a gene: 5.

The chain is built from TRBV5-6 and TRBJ1-3; D is undetermined. Germline V lookup: CDR1 SGHDT, CDR2 YYEEEE. Trimming stripped 4 bases from V and 0 bases from J, with 20 bases between. There are 18 residues in the CDR3. In DNA form, the CDR3 reads TGTGCCAGCAGCCCTTCTACGACGAGCTACCTCTCTGGAAACACCATATATTTT. Translated: CASSPSTTSYLSGNTIYF.

The J gene is TRBJ2-7, the V gene TRBV13; D call uncertain. The V gene's germline CDR1 is PRHDT and CDR2 FYEKMQ (reference sequence). The CDR3 covers 15 residues. Trimming cost V 3 bases and J 3 bases, with 15 bases left between them. CDR3 bases: TGTGCCAGCAGCTTCCGAAAGGACGGGTACTACGAGCAGTACTTC. This encodes CASSFRKDGYYEQYF.

V gene TRBV5-6 combines with J gene TRBJ1-1, with D perhaps TRBD1 (5 bases). Per the germline V gene, CDR1 is SGHDT and CDR2 is YYEEEE. V lost 1 base to trimming and J lost 4 bases, with 14 bases between them. The CDR3 has 15 amino acids. The CDR3 here is CASSLHRGGSTEAFF. Here the CDR3 DNA reads TGTGCCAGCAGCTTGCATCGGGGGGGAAGCACTGAAGCTTTCTTT.

The chain recombines TRBV2 with TRBJ2-1; tentatively, D is TRBD1 (6 bases). The CDR3 covers 14 residues. The germline CDR1 and CDR2 sequences are SNHLY and FYNNEI. The germline V and J ends were trimmed by 2 bases and 8 bases, with 13 bases remaining between them. The CDR3 nucleotides are TGTGCCAGCAGTGAATTTCAGGGGCCCGATGAGCAGTTCTTC. Amino acids: CASSEFQGPDEQFF.

This chain connects TRBV30 to TRBJ2-7; 13 nucleotides agree with TRBD2. The CDR3 loop spans 16 amino acids. Per germline, CDR1 GTSNPN and CDR2 SVGIG (reference sequence). Losses at the gene ends were 0 bases for V and 4 bases for J; bases not matched to a gene: 6. CDR3 sequence: CAWSVLGLAGVYEQYF. CDR3 bases: TGTGCCTGGAGTGTACTCGGACTAGCGGGAGTGTACGAGCAGTACTTC.

The rearrangement joins TRBV7-9 to TRBJ2-7, with 7 bases that match TRBD2. Germline values: CDR1 SEHNR, CDR2 FQNEAQ (reference sequence). The V segment lost 4 bases and the J segment 9 bases; nucleotides outside the gene matches: 12. The CDR3 loop spans 14 amino acids. The DNA of the CDR3 is TGTGCCAGCAGCTCTTCTAGCGGCCAGGTTGGGCAGTACTTC. This encodes CASSSSSGQVGQYF.

The chain couples TRBV5-4 to TRBJ2-7; 8 positions agree with TRBD2. The J segment lost 3 bases and the V segment lost 2 bases, leaving 4 bases of the junction unmatched. This CDR3 has 14 residues. Germline V gives CDR1 SGHNT, CDR2 YYREEE (reference sequence). The CDR3 here is CASSFGGALYEQYF. The CDR3 DNA sequence: TGTGCCAGCAGCTTCGGGGGGGCCCTCTACGAGCAGTACTTC.

The J gene is TRBJ1-1, the V gene TRBV11-2; the D is unclear. Per the germline V gene, CDR1 is SGHAT and CDR2 is FQNNGV. Trimming stripped 7 bases from V and 0 bases from J, with 9 bases between. The CDR3 has 13 residues. The CDR3 is CASTRGVNTEAFF. In nucleotides, the CDR3 is TGTGCCAGCACCCGTGGAGTGAACACTGAAGCTTTCTTT.

The chain has TRBV5-1 and TRBJ1-4; 9 nucleotides align to TRBD1. In germline, CDR1 is SGHRS, CDR2 YFSETQ. The CDR3 runs to 14 residues. The J segment lost 7 bases and the V segment lost 5 bases, leaving 6 bases of the junction unmatched. The DNA of the CDR3 is TGCGCCAGCAGTACCGGGACAGGGACTGAAAAACTGTTTTTT. It translates to CASSTGTGTEKLFF.

V is TRBV5-6 and J is TRBJ2-4, with 11 bases fitting TRBD2. The V segment lost 3 bases and the J segment 6 bases; nucleotides outside the gene matches: 2. Germline CDR1 SGHDT, CDR2 YYEEEE. This CDR3 region has 14 residues. The CDR3 reads CASSWGLAVNIQYF. The CDR3 DNA sequence: TGTGCCAGCAGCTGGGGACTAGCGGTAAACATTCAGTACTTC.

This clone came up once. This chain joins TRBV6-5 and TRBJ2-2; D is ambiguous. V was cut by 2 bases and J by 1 base, with 5 bases left in between. CDR1 is MNHEY and CDR2 is SVGAGI in the germline V gene. CDR3 length equals 14 residues. Written as DNA, the CDR3 is TGTGCCAGCAGTTACATAAAGAACACCGGGGAGCTGTTTTTT. Translating gives CASSYIKNTGELFF.